Here is one T cell receptor beta chain with its context. Its recognized antigen is unknown. No qualities accompany the bases; no much larger clone lies one base away. V was cut back by 5 bases and J by 10 bases, leaving a gap of 15 bases between them. The CDR3 covers 13 residues, taking in both the cysteine and the phenylalanine. Here the CDR3 DNA is all that survives: 39 bases in frame from base 1. The CDR1 and CDR2 encoded by the germline V gene are SGHTA and FQGTGA. The method behind the library was 5' RACE. For sequencing, an Illumina HiSeq 2500 was employed. A second PCR of roughly 7 to 11 cycles was performed with a sample-barcoded 5' primer and a J-beta primer mix. A unique molecular identifier was introduced onto each TCR beta cDNA molecule by a template-switch 5' adaptor carrying 12 random nucleotides. At least 2.5 million CDR3-containing paired-end reads were obtained from each sample. First-strand cDNA synthesis was performed from all RNA using the Mint cDNA synthesis kit, with priming by a TRBC-specific oligonucleotide. All cDNA was treated with uracil-DNA glycosylase and then went through a first 18-cycle PCR with the universal primers M1SS and BC2_uni_R. As for the authors' bioinformatics: Each sample was normalized by randomly selecting 1 million high-quality reads, each carrying a distinct molecular identifier. Instead of being binned into consensus sequences, reads with shared molecular identifiers were discarded. MiTCR, run with a Q25 quality threshold and the strictest error-elimination algorithm, handled CDR3 identification, clonotype clustering and error correction. A nonparametric unseen species model using Euler transformation provided a lower-bound estimate of total TCR beta diversity. Starting from the raw public reads, TCRdb applied fastp trimming at Q25, assembled clones with MiXCR and retained in-frame beta chains. Each CDR3 protein appears once, grouped with its most common genes and DNA. The V and J calls reflect TCRdb's pipeline rather than the authors' work. The sample has a few hundred thousand distinct CDR3 sequences on record, about 52% of them singletons. Around 53% of the sample comes from the top ten.

The data stem from a study of blood T cells in healthy people across ages (dated by TCRdb to the mid-2010s). About the investigation overall: In model experiments, roughly one uniquely barcoded TCR beta cDNA molecule per two T cells was captured by template switching. To avoid experimental bias, donors of different ages were distributed randomly across sequencing lanes. Donors were grouped into four age groups: young (average 16 years), middle-aged (less than 40), aged (around 62) and long-lived (approximately 75). To track age-related changes in TCR beta repertoire diversity, the study relied on deep sequencing normalized with unique cDNA molecular identifiers. For two donors (one aged 18 to 29 and one aged 80 or older), the study analyzed two additional independent replicas of 1 million unique cDNA reads from the same blood draw.

The research as a whole found: Conclusive comparison of naive and antigen-experienced compartments was prevented by the profiling of bulk unsorted PBMCs. Estimates of total diversity based on one million sequenced T cells were considered lower bounds and underestimates. Because the CMV infection status of the donors was unknown, age-related changes in expanded clonotypes may potentially have been confounded. Observed TCR beta diversity correlated strongly with the percentage of naive T cells measured by flow cytometry. Observed TCR beta diversity per million T cells fell roughly linearly with age, and a significant reduction was already apparent by age approximately 41. Compared with the aged group, the long-lived group had more naive CD4+ T cells, fewer expanded clones and increased TCR diversity, a pattern suggesting age selection.

Donors were a few dozen systemically healthy Caucasian individuals from Russia aged 6 to 90 years. Each donor gave approximately 10 milliliters of peripheral blood, collected into EDTA-treated Vacutainer tubes. PBMCs were isolated by Ficoll-Paque density-gradient centrifugation, with at least 6.5 million obtained per sample. Total RNA, at least 6 micrograms per sample, was extracted from PBMCs with Trizol reagent. For every donor, flow cytometry on a PBMC aliquot measured the percentage of naive CD45RAhigh/CD27high T cells. The V and J segments used are TRBV7-3 and TRBJ2-1; too little of a D gene remains to name it. This receptor was taken from a man in his 60s in good health. The sample consisted of blood. The DNA is as follows: TGTGCCAGCAGCCAAACAACCGGTGGCGAGCAGTTCTTC. Translated, this is CASSQTTGGEQFF.